This is a list of T cell receptor beta chains from one sample in a study of technical replicates of blood from a few donors. Data came from immunoSEQ multiplex PCR; TCRdb stores just in-frame clones and leaves some out. The data contain tens of thousands of clones, 95% to 97% of them singletons. What was sequenced was T cells isolated from PBMCs. These receptors all come from a human donor in good health. Both conserved end residues are part of each CDR3. Fields, in order: D gene, V gene, J gene, clone size, CDR3 DNA, CDR3 protein. The D gene is left open where the match is weak. Some rows mark clone size as missing; the rest say once, few, many or name a class of expanded clone.

.,TRBV10-3,TRBJ1-1,.,TGTGCCATCAGTGAGGGGGGGATCACTGAAGCTTTCTTT,CAISEGGITEAFF
.,TRBV5-6,TRBJ1-2,.,TGTGCCAGCAGCCCACCAAAAAAGGAGTATGGCTACACCTTC,CASSPPKKEYGYTF
.,TRBV6-5,TRBJ2-2,.,TGTGCCAGCGGAGGGCATGCCGGGGAGCTGTTTTTT,CASGGHAGELFF
TRBD1,TRBV6-5,TRBJ2-7,.,TGTGCCAGCAGTTGGGACAGGTCCACCTACGAGCAGTACTTC,CASSWDRSTYEQYF
.,TRBV5-1,TRBJ1-1,.,TGCGCCAGCAGCTTGGTGAGGGAGGGATCTGAAGCTTTCTTT,CASSLVREGSEAFF
.,TRBV6-1,TRBJ2-7,.,TGTGCCAGCAGTGAAAACTCCCTGGAGGAGCAGTACTTC,CASSENSLEEQYF
TRBD2,TRBV19,TRBJ2-1,.,TGTGCCAGTAGTCTTCGGACTAGCGGGACTTACAATGAGCAGTTCTTC,CASSLRTSGTYNEQFF
.,TRBV5-1,TRBJ1-1,.,TGCGCCAGCAGCTTTTTGCCCGGGACAAGGAGAGAAACTGAAGCTTTCTTT,CASSFLPGTRRETEAFF
.,TRBV2,TRBJ1-6,.,TGTGCCAGCAGGTTTGCAGGGGTCCCTTCACCCCTCCACTTT,CASRFAGVPSPLHF
.,TRBV18,TRBJ1-6,.,TGTGCCAGCTCACCAGCAGGGAACTATAATTCACCCCTCCACTTT,CASSPAGNYNSPLHF
.,TRBV9,TRBJ1-3,.,TGTGCCAGCTCTCTCGTCTCTGGAAACACCATATATTTT,CASSLVSGNTIYF
.,TRBV28,TRBJ1-2,once,TGTGCCAGCAGTTTCGGGACAAAGAACTATGGCTACACCTTC,CASSFGTKNYGYTF
.,TRBV11-2,TRBJ2-7,.,TGTGCCAGCAGCCAGGCAGATATCGAGCAGTACTTC,CASSQADIEQYF
.,TRBV11-2,TRBJ2-1,once,TGTGCCAGCAGTGTCACGACAGGTTTCTACAATGAGCAGTTCTTC,CASSVTTGFYNEQFF
.,TRBV19,TRBJ2-7,.,TGTGCCAGTAGTATTTCTCCGGCCTACGAGCAGTACTTC,CASSISPAYEQYF
.,TRBV7-8,TRBJ2-2,once,TGTGCCAGCAGCTTAGTCCCGGGCACCGGGGAGCTGTTTTTT,CASSLVPGTGELFF
TRBD1,TRBV4-2,TRBJ1-1,few,TGTGCCAGCAGCCTATTAGGGGACAGCACGAACACTGAAGCTTTCTTT,CASSLLGDSTNTEAFF
TRBD2,TRBV5-1,TRBJ2-1,.,TGCGCCAGCAGCTTTGGACTAGCGGGGGGTAACTACAATGAGCAGTTCTTC,CASSFGLAGGNYNEQFF
.,TRBV27,TRBJ2-3,.,TGTGCCAGCACAGGGCAGAACACAGATACGCAGTATTTT,CASTGQNTDTQYF
TRBD1,TRBV4-1,TRBJ2-1,.,TGCGCCAGCAGCTACGGACAGGGGGACAGGTCTGAGCAGTTCTTC,CASSYGQGDRSEQFF
.,TRBV5-1,TRBJ2-5,.,TGCGCCAGCAGCCCCGGGACTGGGGTGGAGACCCAGTACTTC,CASSPGTGVETQYF
.,TRBV6-1,TRBJ1-6,.,TGTGCCAGCAGTGAAGCTAGTAATTCACCCCTCCACTTT,CASSEASNSPLHF
.,TRBV5-4,TRBJ2-1,.,TGTGCCAGCGGGGGCGGCGGGAGTGGTGAGCAGTTCTTC,CASGGGGSGEQFF
TRBD2,TRBV28,TRBJ2-7,.,TGTGCCAGCAGTTTACATGGGACTAGCGGGAGAACGTACGAGCAGTACTTC,CASSLHGTSGRTYEQYF
TRBD1,TRBV11-2,TRBJ2-5,.,TGTGCCAGCAGCTCGGACAGGGAAGAGACCCAGTACTTC,CASSSDREETQYF
TRBD1,TRBV11-2,TRBJ1-2,.,TGTGCCAGCAGCCGGGACAGGGACTATGGCTACACCTTC,CASSRDRDYGYTF
TRBD2,TRBV29-1,TRBJ2-3,once,TGCAGCGTAAAGGGACTAGCGGGGGCTGATACGCAGTATTTT,CSVKGLAGADTQYF
.,TRBV5-1,TRBJ2-1,once,TGCGCCAGCAGCTTGCAAGGAGATGGCCAACAGCAGTTCTTC,CASSLQGDGQQQFF
.,TRBV18,TRBJ2-7,.,TGTGCCAGCTCACCAAAGCGGGCCATTTCCTACGAGCAGTACTTC,CASSPKRAISYEQYF
.,TRBV5-4,TRBJ1-2,.,TGTGCCAGCAGCTTGCGGGGGGAAGGCTACACCTTC,CASSLRGEGYTF
.,TRBV28,TRBJ1-3,.,TGTGCCAGCAGTTTGGGCAACTTTGGAAACACCATATATTTT,CASSLGNFGNTIYF
TRBD2,TRBV6-5,TRBJ2-3,.,TGTGCCAGCAGTTACTCCGGGAGGAATACGCAGTATTTT,CASSYSGRNTQYF
.,TRBV2,TRBJ1-5,few,TGTGCCAGCAGTTTGGACATTTCCCAGCCCCAGCATTTT,CASSLDISQPQHF
.,TRBV5-1,TRBJ2-2,.,TGCGCCAGCAGGCTAAACACCGGGGAGCTGTTTTTT,CASRLNTGELFF
.,TRBV4-1,TRBJ1-2,.,TGCGCCAGCAGCCAAGAGGAGACAGGATCCTATAGCTACACCTTC,CASSQEETGSYSYTF